The sequence of this TCR beta chain was determined in a study of CD4 T cells in relation to SARS-CoV-2 and coronaviruses. Background on the study: The negative reference was HIV-1 Nef peptide pool or peptide-free culture. Study-wide results and limits: Crossreactivity was assessed only for spike protein, not other viral proteins. Pre-pandemic and post-infection samples never came from the same donor.

The CDR3 is 16 amino acids. Germline loops: CDR1 SGHDN, CDR2 FVKESK. With V trimmed by 8 bases and J by 3 bases, 15 bases remained unmatched. Concerning this clone: Its matching antigen is unknown.

The assay was immunoSEQ multiplex PCR, and TCRdb's table has in-frame clones only and misses some. This sample has about 29,000 clones, with over 75% found just once. The unexposed donors gave CD4+ T cells in about 2010-2019, prior to COVID-19. After roughly ten days of culture, CD4+ T cells were isolated. Testing used SARS-CoV-2 S/N and four cold-coronavirus spikes on unexposed-donor CD4+ T cells, cells permitting. V gene TRBV14 combines with J gene TRBJ1-1, with 7 bases identical to TRBD1. Material: CD4+ T cells from PBMCs, cultured in vitro. The receptor was isolated from a human donor in good health. The CDR3 here is CASSPQGRLWDTEAFF. The CDR3 DNA reads TGTGCCAGCTCCCCACAGGGGCGCCTCTGGGACACTGAAGCTTTCTTT.